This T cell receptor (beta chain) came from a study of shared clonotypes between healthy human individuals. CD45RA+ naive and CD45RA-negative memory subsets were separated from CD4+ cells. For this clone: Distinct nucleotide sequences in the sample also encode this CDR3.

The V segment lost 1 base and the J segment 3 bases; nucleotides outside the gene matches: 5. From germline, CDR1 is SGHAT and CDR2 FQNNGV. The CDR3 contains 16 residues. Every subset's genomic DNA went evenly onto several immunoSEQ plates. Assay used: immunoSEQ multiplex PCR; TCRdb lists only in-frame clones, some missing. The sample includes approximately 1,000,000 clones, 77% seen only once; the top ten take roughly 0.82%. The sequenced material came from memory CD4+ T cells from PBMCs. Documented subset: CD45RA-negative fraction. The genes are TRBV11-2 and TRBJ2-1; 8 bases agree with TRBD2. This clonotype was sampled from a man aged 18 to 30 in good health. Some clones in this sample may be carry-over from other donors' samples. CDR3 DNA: TGTGCCAGCAGCTTAGCATCGGGGACTAGCTACAATGAGCAGTTCTTC. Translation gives CASSLASGTSYNEQFF.